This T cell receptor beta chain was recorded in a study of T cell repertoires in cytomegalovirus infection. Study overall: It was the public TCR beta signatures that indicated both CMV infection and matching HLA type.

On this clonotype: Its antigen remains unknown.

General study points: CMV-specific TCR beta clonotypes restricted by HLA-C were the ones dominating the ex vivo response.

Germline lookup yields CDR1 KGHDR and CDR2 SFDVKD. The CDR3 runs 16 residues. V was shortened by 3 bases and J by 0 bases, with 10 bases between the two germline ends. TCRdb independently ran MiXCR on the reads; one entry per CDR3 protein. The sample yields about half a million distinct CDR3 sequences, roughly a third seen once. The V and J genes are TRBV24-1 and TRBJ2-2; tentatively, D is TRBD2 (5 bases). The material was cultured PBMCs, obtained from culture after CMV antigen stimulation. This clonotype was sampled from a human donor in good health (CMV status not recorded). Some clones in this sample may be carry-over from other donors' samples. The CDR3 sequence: CATSDPDYANTGELFF. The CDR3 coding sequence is TGTGCCACCAGTGATCCCGACTATGCGAACACCGGGGAGCTGTTTTTT.